This TCR beta chain was identified in a study of T cell clonotyping in hematopoietic cell transplantation. Germline V gene sequence: CDR1 SGHRS, CDR2 YFSETQ. The V gene lost 4 bases and the J gene lost 3 bases, with 18 bases spanning the gap. The CDR3 consists of 16 residues. The table came from immunoSEQ multiplex PCR; TCRdb's copy has only in-frame clones and leaves some out. The table includes 28,000 or so clones, approximately 95% detected once. Sequencing was performed on peripheral blood mononuclear cells. This TCR came from a man aged 50 or older in good health. Some clones in this sample may be carry-over from other donors' samples. The chain employs TRBV5-1 and TRBJ2-3; the D gene is possibly TRBD1 (6 bases). The CDR3 loop reads CASSPPVQGGTDTQYF. DNA for the CDR3: TGCGCCAGCAGCCCCCCGGTACAGGGTGGGACAGATACGCAGTATTTT.